These T cell receptor beta chains were read from a single sample in a study of vaccination and CD4 T cells after COVID-19. TCRdb redid the calling of the PCR reads with MiXCR, one entry per CDR3 protein. The profile shows about 20,000 distinct CDR3 sequences, over 55% of them singletons. No antigen has been identified for these receptors. Source material: CD4+ T cells from blood, cultured in vitro. Receptor source: a human donor who had recovered from COVID-19. Each CDR3 is given with its conserved first and last residue. Fields, in order: J gene, clone size, V gene, D gene, CDR3 protein, CDR3 DNA. The D gene is left open where the match is weak. The listing skips clone size in some rows; elsewhere it reads once, few, many or a size class.

>TRBJ2-5|once|TRBV7-2|-
CASTIRPAQETQYF
TGTGCCAGCACCATTAGACCTGCCCAAGAGACCCAGTACTTC
>TRBJ2-7|-|TRBV20-1|TRBD2
CSAIVGRGVYEQYF
TGCAGTGCTATCGTGGGGCGGGGGGTCTACGAGCAGTACTTC
>TRBJ2-5|-|TRBV19|TRBD1
CASRGQGRQETQYF
TGTGCCAGCAGAGGACAGGGACGCCAAGAGACCCAGTACTTC
>TRBJ1-1|-|TRBV20-1|TRBD1
CSARRGQPNTEAFF
TGCAGTGCTAGGAGGGGACAGCCAAACACTGAAGCTTTCTTT
>TRBJ2-2|-|TRBV20-1|-
CSARVGGLGELFF
TGCAGTGCTAGAGTTGGGGGGTTGGGGGAGCTGTTTTTT
>TRBJ2-7|-|TRBV5-1|TRBD1
CASSLDVTGNEQYF
TGCGCCAGCAGCTTAGACGTGACAGGGAACGAGCAGTACTTC
>TRBJ2-3|-|TRBV24-1|-
CATQTGDTQYF
TGTGCCACTCAGACGGGTGATACGCAGTATTTT
>TRBJ2-7|-|TRBV12-3/TRBV12-4|-
CASSPLGANSYEQYF
TGTGCCAGCAGCCCTTTAGGGGCCAATTCCTACGAGCAGTACTTC
>TRBJ1-5|medium-sized|TRBV20-1|TRBD1
CSARAGGAYNQPQHF
TGCAGTGCCCGGGCAGGGGGGGCCTACAATCAGCCCCAGCATTTT
>TRBJ1-4|-|TRBV6-1|-
CASSVTGSPSSLQLFF
TGTGCCAGCAGTGTTACAGGGTCCCCCTCGAGTTTGCAACTGTTTTTT
>TRBJ1-1|-|TRBV7-2|-
CASSLLVTGAGAEAFF
TGTGCCAGCAGCTTATTGGTTACGGGCGCCGGGGCTGAAGCTTTCTTT
>TRBJ1-5|-|TRBV20-1|-
CSASSRGGQPQHF
TGCAGTGCTAGTTCTCGAGGGGGACAGCCCCAGCATTTT
>TRBJ1-5|-|TRBV28|TRBD1
CASSRSGDRSNQPQHF
TGTGCCAGCAGCCGATCCGGGGACAGGAGCAATCAGCCCCAGCATTTT
>TRBJ2-2|-|TRBV20-1|TRBD2
CSAHQTSGKTGELFF
TGCAGTGCTCATCAGACTAGCGGGAAAACCGGGGAGCTGTTTTTT
>TRBJ1-2|few|TRBV28|-
CASSLGGWASYGYTF
TGTGCCAGCAGTTTAGGGGGCTGGGCATCGTATGGCTACACCTTC
>TRBJ2-2|-|TRBV11-2|-
CASSFGQHSAGELFF
TGTGCCAGCAGTTTTGGACAGCACTCCGCCGGGGAGCTGTTTTTT
>TRBJ2-1|-|TRBV7-3|-
CASSLVVGEQFF
TGTGCCAGCAGCCTAGTGGTTGGTGAGCAGTTCTTC
>TRBJ2-2|-|TRBV2|TRBD2
CASRGLAGGPGELFF
TGTGCCAGCAGAGGACTAGCGGGAGGTCCCGGGGAGCTGTTTTTT
>TRBJ2-7|-|TRBV4-3|-
CASSQGAVTASYEQYF
TGCGCCAGCAGCCAAGGGGCCGTTACGGCCTCCTACGAGCAGTACTTC
>TRBJ2-3|-|TRBV5-4|-
CASSLGGSTDTQYF
TGTGCCAGCAGCTTGGGAGGAAGCACAGATACGCAGTATTTT
>TRBJ2-1|-|TRBV28|-
CASSLRQPYNEQFF
TGTGCCAGCAGTTTAAGGCAGCCATACAATGAGCAGTTCTTC
>TRBJ1-2|-|TRBV19|TRBD1
CSTGTGDGYGYTF
TGTTCAACCGGGACAGGGGACGGCTATGGCTACACCTTC